This entry lists 20 T cell receptor beta chains sequenced from one sample in a study of identical twins (dated by TCRdb to 2016 to 2017). Library preparation employed 5' RACE. Sequenced using an Illumina HiSeq 2000. TCRdb reprocessing: public reads trimmed at Q25 with fastp, clones called with MiXCR, in-frame beta chains kept. One record per CDR3 amino acid sequence lists the most common genes and DNA. This sample gives 300,000 to 350,000 distinct CDR3 sequences in total; approximately 13% of them show up just once. The top ten clones comprise approximately 7.5% of the sample. The same data also contributed to another study, on yellow fever vaccine responses in identical twins.

Material: CD8+ T cells sorted from blood. These receptors were collected from a young woman in good health.

The chain employs TRBV4-1 and TRBJ2-7; 8 nucleotides match TRBD1. The V and J ends lost 4 bases and 0 bases, in that order; junction bases with no gene match: 5. The CDR3 runs 15 residues. CDR1 and CDR2 from the germline V gene are MGHRA and YSYEKL. The CDR3 nucleotides are TGCGCCAGCAGCCTTAGGACAGGGAACTCCTACGAGCAGTACTTC. Amino acids: CASSLRTGNSYEQYF.

The V call is TRBV2, the J call TRBJ1-2; D uncertain. CDR1 SNHLY and CDR2 FYNNEI come from the germline V gene. The CDR3 is made up of 13 amino acids. V dropped 0 bases and J dropped 4 bases, with 6 bases sitting between them. The CDR3: CASSEAASYGYTF. As DNA, the CDR3 is TGTGCCAGCAGTGAAGCGGCGAGCTATGGCTACACCTTC.

The sample holds many counts of this clonotype. In nucleotides, the CDR3 is TGTGCCAGCAGTCTTGAGCTTGGCGAGCAGTACTTC. Protein: CASSLELGEQYF. The chain is built from TRBV12-3 or TRBV12-4 and TRBJ2-7; no clear D gene. V shed 5 bases and J shed 6 bases, with 11 bases lying between them. The CDR3 has 12 amino acids.

This chain links TRBV5-1 with TRBJ2-3; D possibly corresponds to TRBD2 (6 bases). Germline CDR1 and CDR2: SGHRS and YFSETQ. The CDR3 consists of 16 residues. The germline V and J ends were trimmed by 0 bases and 3 bases, with 14 bases remaining between them. The CDR3 sequence: CASSLAPGATTDTQYF. Written as DNA, the CDR3 is TGCGCCAGCAGCTTGGCCCCGGGAGCCACTACAGATACGCAGTATTTT.

The chain is built from TRBV5-3 and TRBJ2-4, with D possibly matching TRBD2 (6 bases). TRBV5-3 is filed as an ORF, its function uncertain. V shed 8 bases and J shed 5 bases, with 26 bases lying between them. CDR3 size: 17 residues. This chain's CDR3 is CASRSAPLSAGQNIQYF. DNA of the CDR3: TGTGCCAGCAGGTCCGCCCCCCTCTCGGCGGGGCAAAACATTCAGTACTTC.

J is TRBJ2-7 and V is TRBV11-2; D might be TRBD2 (5 bases). CDR3 length equals 14 residues. V shed 4 bases and J shed 6 bases, with 16 bases lying between them. Germline CDR1 is SGHAT and CDR2 is FQNNGV. The CDR3, as DNA: TGTGCCAGCAGCTACGGTGGGGTAAGCGGCGAGCAGTACTTC. Translated: CASSYGGVSGEQYF.

The V gene is TRBV10-3, the J gene TRBJ2-1, with 11 bases fitting TRBD2. The CDR3 runs 15 residues. V dropped 6 bases and J dropped 8; count of bases not matched to a gene: 9. Germline loops: CDR1 ENHRY, CDR2 SYGVKD. The CDR3 DNA follows: TGTGCCATCAGGGGGACTAGCGGCACCAATGATGAGCAGTTCTTC. It translates to CAIRGTSGTNDEQFF.

The chain carries TRBV20-1 and TRBJ2-1, with TRBD1 matching 11 bases. Germline CDR1 and CDR2: DFQATT and SNEGSKA (reference sequence). With V trimmed by 4 bases and J by 0 bases, 11 bases remained unmatched. CDR3 length: 18 amino acids. The CDR3: CSAITGTGGSSSYNEQFF. CDR3 nucleotide sequence: TGCAGTGCTATAACCGGGACAGGGGGATCGAGCTCCTACAATGAGCAGTTCTTC.

The V gene is TRBV29-1, the J gene TRBJ1-5; TRBD1 agrees at 7 bases. Trimming at V came to 6 bases and at J to 5 bases, leaving 7 bases not matched to a gene. From germline, CDR1 is SQVTM and CDR2 ANQGSEA. The CDR3 loop spans 13 amino acids. CDR3 region: CSVQETGYQPQHF. The DNA of the CDR3 is TGCAGCGTACAAGAGACAGGGTATCAGCCCCAGCATTTT.

As concerns this clonotype: One end of the junction fails to match germline, which may point to a read error. The CDR3 DNA is TGTGCCGGCAGCTTAAATGGCAGGGCAGAGACCCAGTACTTC. Its protein product is CAGSLNGRAETQYF. V usage is TRBV27 and J usage is TRBJ2-5, with a possible D match to TRBD1 (5 bases). The CDR3 loop spans 14 amino acids. Germline values: CDR1 MNHEY, CDR2 SMNVEV (reference sequence).

This clonotype has ten or more counts. The V gene is TRBV25-1, the J gene TRBJ2-3; no firm D call. The CDR3 contains 17 residues. V lost 1 base and J lost 2, with 16 bases in between. Germline V gene lookup returns CDR1 MGHDK and CDR2 SYGVNS. CDR3 in DNA: TGTGCCAGCAGTGAATTAGGAAGTAGCTCGGCCACAGATACGCAGTATTTT. This gives the protein CASSELGSSSATDTQYF.

This clonotype has at least ten counts. The chain recombines TRBV6-5 with TRBJ2-2, with 10 bases lining up with TRBD1. The CDR3 sequence is 15 residues long. Per the germline V gene, CDR1 is MNHEY and CDR2 is SVGAGI. Trimming at V came to 0 bases and at J to 5 bases, leaving 0 bases not matched to a gene. The CDR3 sequence: CASSYSGQGTGELFF. The CDR3 DNA sequence: TGTGCCAGCAGTTACTCGGGACAGGGGACCGGGGAGCTGTTTTTT.

This clonotype was observed a handful of times. The chain recombines TRBV9 with TRBJ2-5, with D perhaps matching TRBD1 or TRBD2 (5 bases each). CDR1 is SGDLS, CDR2 YYNGEE, per germline. This CDR3 contains 17 residues. Deletions cut 0 bases from V and 1 base from J, with 16 bases between. CDR3 nucleotide sequence: TGTGCCAGCAGCGTAGAGGGGTATACCGGGGCCCAAGAGACCCAGTACTTC. It encodes CASSVEGYTGAQETQYF.

The chain carries TRBV6-1 and TRBJ1-2; D is ambiguous. Germline V gene lookup returns CDR1 MNHNS and CDR2 SASEGT. This CDR3 contains 14 residues. V gave up 3 bases and J gave up 5 bases, with 13 bases separating them. CDR3 loop: CASSEGREPYGYTF. CDR3 coding DNA: TGTGCCAGCAGTGAGGGGAGGGAACCATATGGCTACACCTTC.

The table lists this clonotype with a few counts. V is TRBV4-1 and J is TRBJ1-4, with TRBD1 as a possible D gene (5 bases). This CDR3 comprises 17 residues. Germline V gene sequence: CDR1 MGHRA, CDR2 YSYEKL. V lost 0 bases, J lost 8 bases, and 19 bases lay in between. The CDR3 loop is CASSQDNSGSSGEKLFF. CDR3 DNA: TGCGCCAGCAGCCAAGATAATTCAGGGTCGAGTGGGGAAAAACTGTTTTTT.

The chain recombines TRBV2 with TRBJ2-4; D gene unclear. The CDR3 loop spans 16 amino acids. The V and J ends lost 6 bases and 7 bases respectively, with 22 bases between them. Germline V gives CDR1 SNHLY, CDR2 FYNNEI. CDR3 loop: CASRPDPDMGWNIQYF. The DNA of the CDR3 is TGTGCCAGCAGACCTGACCCGGATATGGGATGGAACATTCAGTACTTC. The full variable domain, rest sourced from reference TRBV2 and TRBJ2-4, is EPEVTQTPSHQVTQMGQEVILRCVPISNHLYFYWYRQILGQKVEFLVSFYNNEISEKSEIFDDQFSVERPDGSNFTLKIRSTKLEDSAMYFCASRPDPDMGWNIQYFGAGTRLSVL.

The chain links TRBV15 to TRBJ2-7; 8 bases align to TRBD2. With V trimmed by 1 base and J by 7 bases, 6 bases remained unmatched. Germline V gene sequence: CDR1 LNHNV, CDR2 YYDKDF (reference sequence). This CDR3 is 14 amino acids long. Here the CDR3 reads CATSRAGGPGEQYF. DNA of the CDR3: TGTGCCACCAGCAGAGCGGGAGGGCCAGGGGAGCAGTACTTC.

The V and J genes are TRBV29-1 and TRBJ2-7, with TRBD1 identical over 7 bases. Germline loops: CDR1 SQVTM, CDR2 ANQGSEA. V was pared by 4 bases and J by 4 bases, with 10 bases of the junction left unmatched. The CDR3 is 14 residues long. Here the CDR3 DNA reads TGCAGCGTTGGGCCGACAGGGTTCCCTTACGAGCAGTACTTC. This gives the protein CSVGPTGFPYEQYF.

This clonotype has only a few counts. This chain connects TRBV3-1 to TRBJ2-7, with D hard to call. The CDR3 loop spans 15 amino acids. With 4 bases removed from V and 0 bases from J, the gap between germline ends came to 13 bases. The germline gives CDR1 LGHDT, CDR2 YNNKEL (reference sequence). CDR3 DNA sequence: TGTGCCAGCAGCCCCGACTTGTTCCGCTCCTACGAGCAGTACTTC. Amino acid sequence: CASSPDLFRSYEQYF.

In this sample, this clonotype turned up a few times. The J gene is TRBJ1-4, the V gene TRBV9; D gene uncertain. V was cut by 4 bases and J by 6 bases, with 10 bases left in between. The germline CDR1 and CDR2 sequences are SGDLS and YYNGEE. This CDR3 comprises 13 residues. CDR3 amino acids: CASSLQADEKLFF. The DNA of the CDR3 is TGTGCCAGCAGCTTACAAGCGGATGAAAAACTGTTTTTT.